These T cell receptor beta chains were read from a single sample in a study of blood T cell repertoires in COVID-19. TCRdb's table, derived via immunoSEQ multiplex PCR, lists solely in-frame clones and lacks some. The table has over 250,000 clones, approximately 89% seen once. The specimen was PBMCs or T cells enriched from blood (not recorded which). These receptors all stem from a woman in her sixties or seventies who had recovered from COVID-19. Each CDR3 is given with its conserved first and last residue. The order of the fields is CDR3 protein, J gene, V gene.

CASTEGIGNSPLHF,TRBJ1-6,TRBV5-1
CASSQSGEYGYTF,TRBJ1-2,TRBV4-1
CASCPPGSMYGYTF,TRBJ1-2,TRBV28
CASHGSARYGYTF,TRBJ1-2,TRBV28
CAIRVGGVSTDTQYF,TRBJ2-3,TRBV10-3
CASSRLAKQETQYF,TRBJ2-5,TRBV28
CASSPQREANTGELFF,TRBJ2-2,TRBV4-2
CATSDLAGGRDGYTF,TRBJ1-2,TRBV24-1
CASSPIVGGNPFGYTF,TRBJ1-2,TRBV4-1
CASSSPGGTTDTQYF,TRBJ2-3,TRBV6-5
CAISESIETGQQPQHF,TRBJ1-5,TRBV10-3
CASSQQTTGGYGYTF,TRBJ1-2,TRBV4-2
CASSFLGTNTGELFF,TRBJ2-2,TRBV13
CASSDIVGQGTRGQYF,TRBJ2-5,TRBV6-1
CASSPGGTSGRASFF,TRBJ2-1,TRBV7-2
CSALPRYKEVSYNEQFF,TRBJ2-1,TRBV29-1
CASRYRGPNSPLHF,TRBJ1-6,TRBV5-6